The clone carrying this TCR beta chain was picked up one time. Antigen specificity is unknown. Use of 60 Vbeta and 13 Jbeta primers characterized the PCR. TCRdb's copy holds only in-frame clones and misses some; the assay was immunoSEQ multiplex PCR. The table records roughly 150,000 clones, 75% to 80% of them present only once. V dropped 4 bases and J dropped 4; count of bases not matched to a gene: 7. The CDR3 is 17 amino acids. CDR1 and CDR2 from the germline V gene are SGHNT and YYREEE (reference sequence). The data are from a study of cytomegalovirus exposure and HLA in healthy donors. Study outcomes and limitations: Several of the most significant clusters appeared, in a later analysis, to be linked to common viral pathogens. In an earlier analysis, in some 500 donors, most V segments appeared productive either ~90% or ~30% of the time.

This TCR was sampled from a male donor in good health and CMV-seronegative. This sequence joins TRBV5-4 and TRBJ2-5, with TRBD2 matching over 16 bases. The specimen sequenced was PBMCs. The CDR3 nucleotides read TGTGCCAGCAGCCCAGGGACTAGCGGGAGGGCCGGAGAGACCCAGTACTTC. It specifies CASSPGTSGRAGETQYF.